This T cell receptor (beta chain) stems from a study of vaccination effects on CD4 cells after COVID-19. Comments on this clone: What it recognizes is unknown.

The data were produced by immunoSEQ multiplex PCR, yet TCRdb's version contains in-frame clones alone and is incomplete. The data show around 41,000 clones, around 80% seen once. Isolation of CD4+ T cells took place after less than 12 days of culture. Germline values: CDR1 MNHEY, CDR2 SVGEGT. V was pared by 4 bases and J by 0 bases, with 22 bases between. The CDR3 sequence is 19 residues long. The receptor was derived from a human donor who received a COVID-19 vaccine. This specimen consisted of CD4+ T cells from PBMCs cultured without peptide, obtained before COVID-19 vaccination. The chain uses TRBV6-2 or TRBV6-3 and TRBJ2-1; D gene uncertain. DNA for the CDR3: TGTGCCAGCAGTTTAGGGCCTCCAACCCTCCCCTACTCCTACAATGAGCAGTTCTTC. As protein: CASSLGPPTLPYSYNEQFF.